The 20 T cell receptor beta chains below come from one sample, sequenced in a study of blood T cell repertoires in COVID-19. Clones were sequenced by immunoSEQ multiplex PCR, and TCRdb holds only the in-frame ones, with some missing. The top ten hold around 16% of the sample, which has 150,000 to 200,000 clones, around 80% seen once. What was sequenced was PBMCs or T cells enriched from blood (not recorded which). All receptors come from a woman aged 50 to 60 with acute COVID-19.

The V call is TRBV5-6, the J call TRBJ2-5, with D possibly matching TRBD2 (6 bases). The CDR3 runs 17 residues. CDR1 is SGHDT, CDR2 YYEEEE, per germline. With 3 bases removed from V and 0 bases from J, the gap between germline ends came to 18 bases. The CDR3 is CASSWGDLHLYQETQYF. The CDR3 coding sequence is TGTGCCAGCAGCTGGGGGGATTTGCACCTGTACCAAGAGACCCAGTACTTC.

The V gene is TRBV7-2, the J gene TRBJ1-5; D is possibly TRBD1 (5 bases). Germline CDR1 reads SGHTA; CDR2 reads FQGNSA. This CDR3 is 13 amino acids long. V was cut by 3 bases and J by 8 bases, with 11 bases left in between. The CDR3 DNA is TGTGCCAGCAGCTTGTTCAGGGCCGAGCCCCAGCATTTT. Its protein product is CASSLFRAEPQHF.

The CDR3 bases are TGTGCCAGCAGCTTGGGGGGCTATGGCTACACCTTC. It yields the protein CASSLGGYGYTF. V and J are TRBV6-2 or TRBV6-3 and TRBJ1-2; tentative D call: TRBD1 (5 bases). V lost 6 bases and J 4 bases, leaving 9 bases between the germline ends. In germline, CDR1 is MNHEY, CDR2 SVGEGT. The CDR3 extends over 12 amino acids.

The CDR3 nucleotides read TGTGCCAGCAGCTTAGGAGGACTAGCGGGGTATGAGCAGTTCTTC. This sequence encodes CASSLGGLAGYEQFF. The chain links TRBV7-9 to TRBJ2-1, with 12 bases that match TRBD2. CDR1 SEHNR and CDR2 FQNEAQ come from the germline V gene (reference sequence). J lost 8 bases, V lost 1 base, and 3 bases had no gene match. The CDR3 is 15 residues long.

The J gene is TRBJ1-3, the V gene TRBV19, with D maybe TRBD1 (5 bases). The CDR3 extends over 18 amino acids. The V gene's germline CDR1 is LNHDA and CDR2 SQIVND (reference sequence). Trimming pared 3 bases from V and 5 bases from J, leaving 23 bases between. CDR3 sequence reads: CASSINSLGSLGRNTIYF. DNA of the CDR3: TGTGCCAGTAGTATCAATTCTCTCGGGAGCCTGGGGCGAAACACCATATATTTT.

This clone was picked up a small number of times. This sequence joins TRBV5-1 and TRBJ2-1; 9 bases align to TRBD2. V gave up 4 bases and J gave up 0 bases; unmatched junction bases: 11. Germline CDR1 reads SGHRS; CDR2 reads YFSETQ. There are 18 residues in the CDR3. CDR3 in amino acids: CASSPVASGTSSYNEQFF. The CDR3 DNA reads as TGCGCCAGCAGCCCGGTGGCTAGCGGGACCAGCTCCTACAATGAGCAGTTCTTC.

The V call is TRBV19, the J call TRBJ1-5, with no clear D. The CDR3 is 16 amino acids. Trimming stripped 0 bases from V and 2 bases from J, with 11 bases between. Germline lookup yields CDR1 LNHDA and CDR2 SQIVND (reference sequence). CDR3 sequence (DNA): TGTGCCAGTAGTATAGAAGGGTTGGGAGGCAATCAGCCCCAGCATTTT. It specifies CASSIEGLGGNQPQHF.

This clone was seen a few times. The chain employs TRBV19 and TRBJ1-2; TRBD1 aligns across 10 bases. V gave up 6 bases and J gave up 7 bases; unmatched junction bases: 8. The CDR3 contains 14 residues. CDR1 is LNHDA and CDR2 is SQIVND in the germline V gene (reference sequence). This CDR3 reads CASRPGQGSGGYTF. DNA for the CDR3: TGTGCCAGTAGGCCGGGACAGGGGAGCGGTGGCTACACCTTC.

This clone has more than one count but fewer than ten. The chain links TRBV7-3 to TRBJ2-2, with 10 bases identical to TRBD2. This CDR3 is 17 amino acids long. V dropped 5 bases and J dropped 4; count of bases not matched to a gene: 10. The germline V gene encodes CDR1 SGHTA and CDR2 FQGTGA. The CDR3 reads CASSLIAGGISTGELFF. The CDR3 bases are TGTGCCAGCAGCCTTATAGCGGGGGGAATAAGCACCGGGGAGCTGTTTTTT.

The chain is built from TRBV2 and TRBJ2-2, with 9 nucleotides matching TRBD1. The CDR3 sequence is 16 residues long. The trim removed 6 bases at V and 2 bases at J, leaving 7 bases unmatched. CDR1 and CDR2 (germline): SNHLY, FYNNEI. The CDR3 protein is CASSQTGGYNTGELFF. The CDR3 DNA follows: TGTGCCAGCAGCCAGACAGGGGGGTATAACACCGGGGAGCTGTTTTTT.

This chain's CDR3 is CASSEPYLAGGRGVTQYF. CDR3 DNA sequence: TGTGCCAGCAGCGAACCTTACCTAGCGGGGGGGCGGGGTGTTACGCAGTATTTT. The chain couples TRBV7-2 to TRBJ2-3; TRBD2 aligns across 12 bases. The CDR3 covers 18 residues. Germline V gene lookup returns CDR1 SGHTA and CDR2 FQGNSA. V trimming: 5 bases; J trimming: 8 bases; junction bases outside the gene matches: 17.

This clone was seen just once. The V call is TRBV29-1, the J call TRBJ1-4; 8 nucleotides agree with TRBD1. The V segment lost 6 bases and the J segment 6 bases; nucleotides outside the gene matches: 3. CDR1 SQVTM and CDR2 ANQGSEA come from the germline V gene. This CDR3 is built from 12 residues. CDR3 in amino acids: CSVQGAHEKLFF. CDR3 sequence (DNA): TGCAGCGTGCAGGGGGCGCATGAAAAACTGTTTTTT.

V and J are TRBV7-2 and TRBJ2-7; D might be TRBD1 (6 bases). The CDR3 is 17 residues long. V lost 1 base and J lost 0, with 16 bases in between. Looked up from germline, CDR1 is SGHTA and CDR2 is FQGNSA. CDR3 sequence reads: CASSLEGVGSSSYEQYV. CDR3 DNA sequence: TGTGCCAGCAGCTTAGAGGGGGTGGGGTCTAGCTCCTACGAGCAGTACGTC.

This clone was observed at least ten times. The chain carries TRBV4-1 and TRBJ2-1, with TRBD1 identical over 9 bases. CDR1 and CDR2 (germline): MGHRA, YSYEKL. There are 16 residues in the CDR3. V was clipped by 3 bases and J by 3 bases; unmatched bases: 6. CDR3 nucleotide sequence: TGCGCCAGCAGCCAGGCCGACAGGGGGGACTACAATGAGCAGTTCTTC. It is translated as CASSQADRGDYNEQFF.

This clone was detected once. The junction departs from the called germline gene at one end, perhaps through a read error. The chain has TRBV7-7 and TRBJ2-2, with 15 positions matching TRBD2. The germline gives CDR1 SSHAT, CDR2 FNYEAQ (reference sequence). The CDR3 length is 16 residues. DNA for the CDR3: TGTGCTAGCAGCATCGGGACTAGCGGGGGGACCGGGGAGCTGTTTTTT. Translating gives CASSIGTSGGTGELFF.

The V and J genes are TRBV12-3 or TRBV12-4 and TRBJ1-2, with 9 bases matching TRBD1. The junction had 9 bases not matched to a gene; V was cut back by 11 bases and J by 5 bases. The CDR3 runs to 13 residues. The CDR3 reads CALGGQGNYGYTF. The CDR3 DNA follows: TGTGCCTTAGGAGGACAGGGGAATTATGGCTACACCTTC.

This rearrangement joins TRBV5-4 to TRBJ2-3; maybe TRBD1 (5 bases). Between the trimmed V and J ends, which lost 3 bases and 2 bases, there was a span of 7 bases. The CDR3 totals 13 residues. In germline, CDR1 is SGHNT, CDR2 YYREEE (reference sequence). The CDR3 sequence: CASSWGFTDTQYF. The CDR3 DNA sequence: TGTGCCAGCAGCTGGGGCTTCACAGATACGCAGTATTTT.

The V gene is TRBV30, the J gene TRBJ2-3, with 8 bases identical to TRBD2. Per the germline V gene, CDR1 is GTSNPN and CDR2 is SVGIG (reference sequence). V shed 0 bases, J shed 5 bases, and the junction held 7 bases outside the gene matches. The CDR3 is 15 residues long. This CDR3 is CAWSVRGGIRDTQYF. The CDR3 coding sequence is TGTGCCTGGAGTGTACGCGGGGGGATTCGAGATACGCAGTATTTT.

V gene TRBV6-5 combines with J gene TRBJ1-4; TRBD1 matches at 7 bases. Trimming cost V 4 bases and J 7 bases; bases outside gene matches: 9. Germline assignment: CDR1 MNHEY and CDR2 SVGAGI. The CDR3 extends over 15 amino acids. The CDR3 region is CASSFHTQGSEKLFF. The CDR3, as DNA: TGTGCCAGCAGTTTCCATACACAGGGGAGTGAAAAACTGTTTTTT.

The chain uses TRBV5-6 and TRBJ2-7, with TRBD1 as a possible D gene (6 bases). Germline V lookup: CDR1 SGHDT, CDR2 YYEEEE. This CDR3 contains 13 residues. The V gene lost 1 base and the J gene lost 3 bases, with 8 bases spanning the gap. The CDR3 region has the DNA TGTGCCAGCAGCTTGCAACAGGGCTACGAGCAGTACGTC. This encodes CASSLQQGYEQYV.